The present T cell receptor beta chain was sequenced within a study of blood T cell repertoires in COVID-19. The wider study: Italy, Spain and the United States were the sources of the convalescent and acute COVID-19 samples. From T cells, B-cell-depleted T cells, or PBMCs came the material, which was cDNA or gDNA.

Source study methods: Reference gene primer amplification in the assay estimated nucleated cell counts. Sequencing was performed with immunoSEQ multiplex PCR; in TCRdb, only in-frame clones are kept and a portion is missing. That table supplies the V and J calls and clone size; D and trimming were determined from the DNA. Of some 250,000 clones detected, roughly 80% appear once; the ten largest clones hold 9.5% to 15%. Germline loops: CDR1 SGHRS, CDR2 YFSETQ. There are 14 residues in the CDR3. V was trimmed by 2 bases and J by 0 bases, leaving 5 bases between them. Sample: peripheral blood. This TCR derives from an older woman with active or convalescent COVID-19. V usage is TRBV5-1 and J usage is TRBJ1-4; D unresolved. CDR3 bases: TGCGCCAGCAGCTTCGAGGCAACTAATGAAAAACTGTTTTTT. Amino acid sequence: CASSFEATNEKLFF.